The clone carrying this T cell receptor beta chain came up a few times. What it binds is unknown. A J-beta primer mix and a sample-barcoded 5' primer were used in a second PCR of roughly 6 to 12 cycles. From the 5' RACE reads, TCRdb called clonotypes with MiXCR, one entry per CDR3 protein. The data hold over a million distinct CDR3 sequences, with roughly 45% observed a single time. All donors came from Russia, were Caucasian and healthy, and spanned ages about 6 to 100. The study isolated at least 6.5 million PBMCs from each sample. This record belongs to a study of blood T cells in healthy people across ages. The study, taken as a whole, reports: The unsorted PBMCs prevented any conclusive comparison of naive versus antigen-experienced cells. Fewer expanded clones and more diversity marked long-lived versus aged donors.

CDR1 is SGHVS and CDR2 is FNYEAQ in the germline V gene. The CDR3 length is 13 residues. The V gene lost 4 bases and the J gene lost 5 bases, with 11 bases spanning the gap. The sample was blood. The TCR sequence derives from a woman aged 18-30 years in good health. V gene TRBV7-6 combines with J gene TRBJ1-1; a possible D gene is TRBD1 (6 bases). The chain's CDR3 is CASSYGQTTEAFF. The CDR3 coding sequence is TGTGCCAGCAGCTATGGACAGACAACTGAAGCTTTCTTT.